A selection of T cell receptor beta chains follows, all from one sample in a study of T cells in Graves' hyperthyroidism and ophthalmopathy. TCRdb used MiXCR to reprocess the multiplex PCR reads, holding one entry per CDR3 protein. The table includes around 450,000 distinct CDR3 sequences, around a sixth detected once. Sequences were obtained from blood. The receptors were sampled from a woman aged 18-29 years with Graves' hyperthyroidism. Each CDR3 is given with its conserved first and last residue. The D gene is left open where the match is weak. Expanded clones get a size class; other rows say once, few or many, or leave the size out.

d_call | j_call | clone_size | v_call | cdr3_aa | cdr3_nt
. | TRBJ1-2 | . | TRBV27 | CASSFPSGHGYTF | TGTGCCAGCAGTTTCCCTTCAGGGCATGGCTACACCTTC
TRBD2 | TRBJ2-1 | . | TRBV7-9 | CASSSWKAGEVYGEQFF | TGTGCCAGCAGCAGTTGGAAAGCGGGAGAAGTATACGGTGAGCAGTTCTTC
. | TRBJ1-1 | . | TRBV20-1 | CSASSALGRLNTEAFF | TGCAGTGCTAGTTCGGCCCTGGGACGGTTGAACACTGAAGCTTTCTTT
. | TRBJ2-2 | few | TRBV6-1 | CASSARTGRDTGELFF | TGTGCCAGCAGTGCTCGGACAGGGAGGGACACCGGGGAGCTGTTTTTT
TRBD1 | TRBJ2-1 | many | TRBV6-1 | CASRRKPGQGGNEQFF | TGTGCCAGCAGAAGAAAACCGGGACAGGGGGGGAATGAGCAGTTCTTC
. | TRBJ1-2 | many | TRBV6-1 | CASREGGGYGYTF | TGTGCCAGCAGGGAGGGGGGGGGCTATGGCTACACCTTC
. | TRBJ1-1 | many | TRBV30 | CAWRNGNTEAFF | TGTGCCTGGAGAAACGGAAACACTGAAGCTTTCTTT
. | TRBJ2-5 | few | TRBV19 | CASKGGPKETQYF | TGTGCCAGTAAAGGGGGGCCTAAAGAGACCCAGTACTTC
. | TRBJ2-2 | few | TRBV2 | CASQLGSGTGELFF | TGTGCCAGCCAACTAGGTTCAGGGACCGGGGAGCTGTTTTTT
. | TRBJ1-2 | many | TRBV12-3/TRBV12-4 | CASSSRGSNGYTF | TGTGCCAGCAGTTCAAGGGGGAGCAATGGCTACACCTTC
TRBD1 | TRBJ2-7 | many | TRBV13 | CASSSGLGQGYHEQYF | TGTGCCAGCAGCTCGGGCCTCGGACAGGGCTATCACGAGCAGTACTTC
. | TRBJ2-7 | many | TRBV19 | CASSTVEGNEQYF | TGTGCCAGTAGTACAGTAGAGGGAAACGAGCAGTACTTC
. | TRBJ1-1 | many | TRBV4-1 | CASSQDPVVNTEAFF | TGCGCCAGCAGCCAAGATCCGGTCGTGAACACTGAAGCTTTCTTT
TRBD1 | TRBJ2-5 | many | TRBV19 | CASSIQGRGQQETQYF | TGTGCCAGTAGTATACAAGGCAGGGGGCAACAAGAGACCCAGTACTTC
TRBD1 | TRBJ1-2 | . | TRBV2 | CANSGTGNGYTF | TGTGCCAACTCCGGGACAGGGAATGGCTACACCTTC
. | TRBJ1-2 | few | TRBV6-1 | CASDGIYGYTF | TGTGCCAGCGACGGGATCTATGGCTACACCTTC
. | TRBJ1-1 | . | TRBV7-2 | CASSLGSTFKAFF | TGTGCCAGCAGCTTAGGGTCTACCTTCAAGGCTTTCTTT
. | TRBJ2-3 | many | TRBV6-1 | CASSRRSTDTQYF | TGTGCCAGCAGCCGCCGGAGCACAGATACGCAGTATTTT
. | TRBJ2-2 | . | TRBV2 | CASGENTGELFF | TGTGCCAGCGGGGAGAACACCGGGGAGCTGTTTTTT
TRBD1 | TRBJ1-5 | . | TRBV6-1 | CASRTGANQPQHF | TGTGCCAGTCGGACAGGGGCAAATCAGCCCCAGCATTTT
. | TRBJ1-1 | many | TRBV9 | CASSAGGRGVGTEAFF | TGTGCCAGCAGCGCGGGGGGGAGAGGCGTCGGCACTGAAGCTTTCTTT
TRBD1 | TRBJ1-2 | . | TRBV30 | CARDRSGDGYTF | TGTGCCAGGGACAGGTCTGGGGATGGCTACACCTTC
. | TRBJ2-3 | many | TRBV9 | CASSLRGGEVRDTQYF | TGTGCCAGCAGCCTCAGAGGTGGGGAGGTTCGTGATACGCAGTATTTT
. | TRBJ2-1 | many | TRBV6-6 | CASSYGFSNEQFF | TGTGCCAGCAGTTACGGATTTAGCAATGAGCAGTTCTTC
. | TRBJ1-1 | once | TRBV24-1 | CATSDLRGEAFF | TGTGCCACCAGTGACCTCCGGGGTGAAGCTTTCTTT
. | TRBJ2-1 | few | TRBV15 | CATSRNNEQFF | TGTGCCACCAGCAGGAACAATGAGCAGTTCTTC
TRBD2 | TRBJ2-2 | many | TRBV12-3/TRBV12-4 | CASKRGGGTGELFF | TGTGCCAGCAAGCGGGGGGGGGGCACCGGGGAGCTGTTTTTT
. | TRBJ2-7 | many | TRBV6-1 | CASSQGIGLNYEQYF | TGTGCCAGCAGTCAGGGTATTGGGTTGAACTACGAGCAGTACTTC
. | TRBJ2-3 | many | TRBV20-1 | CSAVPSEHTQYF | TGCAGTGCAGTACCTAGCGAGCATACGCAGTATTTT
TRBD1 | TRBJ2-7 | . | TRBV6-2/TRBV6-3 | CASSYHRGQGDYEQYF | TGTGCCAGCAGTTACCACCGGGGACAGGGGGACTACGAGCAGTACTTC
. | TRBJ2-6 | many | TRBV7-9 | CASSRSGANVLTF | TGTGCCAGCAGTAGGTCCGGGGCCAACGTCCTGACTTTC
TRBD1 | TRBJ2-7 | many | TRBV6-2/TRBV6-3 | CASSYPPWDRGYEQYF | TGTGCCAGCAGTTACCCCCCGTGGGACAGGGGCTACGAGCAGTACTTC
TRBD2 | TRBJ2-7 | few | TRBV7-3 | CASSPGLAGVIPNTYEQYF | TGTGCCAGCAGCCCCGGACTAGCGGGAGTAATACCCAATACCTACGAGCAGTACTTC
. | TRBJ1-1 | . | TRBV2 | CASGEGGPMNTEAFF | TGTGCCAGCGGGGAGGGAGGCCCCATGAACACTGAAGCTTTCTTT
. | TRBJ2-7 | many | TRBV5-1 | CASASGRYPSYEQYF | TGCGCCAGCGCATCGGGACGGTACCCCTCCTACGAGCAGTACTTC
. | TRBJ1-2 | many | TRBV28 | CASTPREGLGGYTF | TGTGCCAGCACCCCCAGGGAGGGGCTGGGTGGCTACACCTTC
. | TRBJ2-6 | many | TRBV28 | CASSSWSSGANVLTF | TGTGCCAGCAGTTCGTGGAGCTCTGGGGCCAACGTCCTGACTTTC
. | TRBJ1-5 | many | TRBV7-2 | CASSAGIRQPQHF | TGTGCCAGCAGCGCCGGGATAAGACAGCCCCAGCATTTT
. | TRBJ2-5 | many | TRBV20-1 | CSASIGETQYF | TGCAGTGCTAGCATAGGGGAGACCCAGTACTTC
TRBD1 | TRBJ1-2 | many | TRBV29-1 | CSVEGDSLNYGYTF | TGCAGCGTTGAGGGGGACAGCCTGAACTATGGCTACACCTTC
. | TRBJ2-5 | few | TRBV18 | CASSPPDSGRAQYF | TGTGCCAGCTCACCCCCGGACTCCGGTAGGGCCCAGTACTTC